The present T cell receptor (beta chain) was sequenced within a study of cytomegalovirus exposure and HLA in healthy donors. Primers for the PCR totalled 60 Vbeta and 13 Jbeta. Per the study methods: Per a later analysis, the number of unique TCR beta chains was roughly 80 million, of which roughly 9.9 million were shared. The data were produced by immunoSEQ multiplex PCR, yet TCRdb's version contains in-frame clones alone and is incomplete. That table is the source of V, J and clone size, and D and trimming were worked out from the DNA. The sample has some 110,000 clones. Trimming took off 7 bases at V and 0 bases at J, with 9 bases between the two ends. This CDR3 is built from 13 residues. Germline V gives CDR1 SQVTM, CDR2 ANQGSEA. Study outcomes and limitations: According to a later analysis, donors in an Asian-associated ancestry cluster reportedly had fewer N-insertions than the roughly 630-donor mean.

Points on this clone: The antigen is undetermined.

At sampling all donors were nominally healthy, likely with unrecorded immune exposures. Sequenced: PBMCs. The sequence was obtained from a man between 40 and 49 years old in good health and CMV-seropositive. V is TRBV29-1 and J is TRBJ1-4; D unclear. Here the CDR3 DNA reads TGCAGCGCCTCCCTTGCAACTAATGAAAAACTGTTTTTT. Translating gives CSASLATNEKLFF.